The entry below describes one T cell receptor (beta chain). Its antigen is currently unknown. Sequencing used immunoSEQ multiplex PCR; TCRdb keeps in-frame clones, though not all of them. The sample has just under 65,000 clones, 90% to 95% seen once. CDR1 is LGHNA, CDR2 YNFKEQ, per germline. The CDR3 totals 15 residues. The ends lost 4 bases at V and 5 bases at J; junction bases unmatched: 9. The sample belongs to a study of graft-versus-host responses after intestinal transplantation. Study information: Among the recipients, all got anti-thymocyte globulin induction and then tacrolimus and steroids for around three years.

Findings and limits, study-wide: The study associated peak circulating GvH clone levels with early post-transplant HvG declines. Detected in recipient marrow were GvH clones, some of which were first observed in ileum or blood. Within allografts, high graft-versus-host to host-versus-graft clonal ratios were seen among patients with graft-donor T cell macrochimerism.

The chain uses TRBV4-2 and TRBJ2-7, with 9 bases fitting TRBD2. Sample: unstimulated CD8+ T cells sorted from spleen or lymph node cells, taken before transplant. The clonotype comes from a human donor who was the organ donor for an intestinal transplant. The CDR3 bases are TGTGCCAGCAGCCGCTCTAGCGGGAATCTCGACGAGCAGTACTTC. Translation: CASSRSSGNLDEQYF.